Following are 15 T cell receptor beta chains from one sample sequenced in a study of OX40 agonist ivuxolimab in advanced cancers. Library generation was performed with the immunoSEQ multiplex PCR assay. Drawn from immuneACCESS, this table holds only the in-frame rearrangements with V and J called that TCRdb kept. Clones are partly lost; checked studies trace under half to an unresolved V gene and leave the rest unexplained. Within this sample are nearly 50,000 clones, with around 90% of them counted one time only. Less than 7.5% of the sample comes from the top ten. The source was CD4+ or CD8+ T cells sorted from blood, collected in a trial of the OX40 agonist ivuxolimab. The receptors here all came from an adult with an advanced solid tumor such as melanoma, head and neck, liver or kidney cancer.

The chain uses TRBV25-1 and TRBJ1-6; D is possibly TRBD1 (5 bases). The V end lost 2 bases, the J end lost 7 bases, and 12 bases lay between the germline ends. Per the germline V gene, CDR1 is MGHDK and CDR2 is SYGVNS. The CDR3 totals 15 residues. This chain's CDR3 is CASSERGGRNSPLHF. CDR3 DNA: TGTGCCAGCAGTGAACGCGGGGGTAGAAATTCACCCCTCCACTTT.

This chain links TRBV6-5 with TRBJ1-1; D unclear. CDR1 and CDR2 from the germline V gene are MNHEY and SVGAGI. Trimming pared 4 bases from V and 0 bases from J, leaving 15 bases between. The CDR3 has 16 amino acids. The CDR3 is CASSSPPLHVNTEAFF. The CDR3 coding sequence is TGTGCCAGCAGTTCCCCCCCACTGCACGTGAACACTGAAGCTTTCTTT.

CDR3 sequence (DNA): TGTGCCAGCAGTGCGAGGGACATTTCCCTTAAGTACCAAGAGACCCAGTACTTC. It encodes CASSARDISLKYQETQYF. J is TRBJ2-5 and V is TRBV2; maybe TRBD1 (6 bases). The CDR3 has 18 amino acids. Looked up from germline, CDR1 is SNHLY and CDR2 is FYNNEI. Deletions cut 4 bases from V and 0 bases from J, with 21 bases between.

The rearrangement joins TRBV7-9 to TRBJ2-6, with 13 nucleotides matching TRBD2. V shed 7 bases, J shed 1 base, and the junction held 7 bases outside the gene matches. Looked up from germline, CDR1 is SEHNR and CDR2 is FQNEAQ (reference sequence). The CDR3 has 18 residues. The CDR3 protein is CASTRTSGGESGANVLTF. In nucleotides, the CDR3 is TGTGCCAGCACCCGGACTAGCGGGGGAGAATCTGGGGCCAACGTCCTGACTTTC.

The chain combines TRBV27 with TRBJ1-2; maybe TRBD1 (5 bases). V shed 3 bases and J shed 8 bases, with 13 bases lying between them. The CDR3 sequence is 13 residues long. Germline loops: CDR1 MNHEY, CDR2 SMNVEV (reference sequence). CDR3 region: CASSLGQGLGYTF. The CDR3 coding sequence is TGTGCCAGCAGTTTGGGGCAGGGACTAGGCTACACCTTC.

This clone was observed a single time. V gene TRBV7-9 combines with J gene TRBJ1-6, with 7 bases lining up with TRBD1. This CDR3 is built from 14 residues. V was pared by 5 bases and J by 9 bases, with 7 bases of the junction left unmatched. Looked up from germline, CDR1 is SEHNR and CDR2 is FQNEAQ (reference sequence). CDR3 bases: TGTGCCAGCAGCCCGGGACAGAGAAGTTCACCCCTCCACTTT. It yields the protein CASSPGQRSSPLHF.

V gene TRBV28 combines with J gene TRBJ2-1, with 10 bases fitting TRBD2. This CDR3 has 20 amino acids. The V and J ends lost 5 bases and 0 bases, in that order; junction bases with no gene match: 16. Germline values: CDR1 MDHEN, CDR2 SYDVKM. In DNA form, the CDR3 reads TGTGCCAGCAGTCACCTTGGGGATACTAGCGGGAAGAGCTCCTACAATGAGCAGTTCTTC. This encodes CASSHLGDTSGKSSYNEQFF.

V and J are TRBV5-1 and TRBJ2-1, with 8 bases identical to TRBD1. The J segment lost 8 bases and the V segment lost 2 bases, leaving 15 bases of the junction unmatched. The CDR3 covers 17 residues. CDR1 and CDR2 (germline): SGHRS, YFSETQ. CDR3 residues: CASSFRIRTGSSDEQFF. In nucleotides, the CDR3 is TGCGCCAGCAGCTTTAGAATCAGGACAGGGTCGTCGGATGAGCAGTTCTTC.

This rearrangement joins TRBV11-2 to TRBJ2-1, with D maybe TRBD1 (5 bases). In germline, CDR1 is SGHAT, CDR2 FQNNGV. V was trimmed by 6 bases and J by 5 bases, leaving 17 bases between them. The CDR3 extends over 15 amino acids. DNA of the CDR3: TGTGCCAGCAGGGGGCGTGTAGGGCCCGACAATGAGCAGTTCTTC. Protein sequence: CASRGRVGPDNEQFF.

J is TRBJ1-2 and V is TRBV11-2, with TRBD1 matching over 7 bases. From germline, CDR1 is SGHAT and CDR2 FQNNGV. CDR3 length: 17 amino acids. J lost 2 bases, V lost 0 bases, and 9 bases had no gene match. CDR3 in amino acids: CASSLDITGQANYGYTF. As DNA, the CDR3 is TGTGCCAGCAGCTTAGATATCACCGGACAGGCGAACTATGGCTACACCTTC.

The chain carries TRBV27 and TRBJ1-2, with D possibly matching TRBD1 (5 bases). The V end lost 6 bases, the J end lost 8 bases, and 13 bases lay between the germline ends. Germline V gene sequence: CDR1 MNHEY, CDR2 SMNVEV (reference sequence). This CDR3 contains 12 residues. The CDR3 DNA reads TGTGCCAGCAGGCGTGGGGGGTCCGGCTACACCTTC. Encoded protein: CASRRGGSGYTF.

The chain recombines TRBV10-3 with TRBJ1-1; D is possibly TRBD1 (5 bases). The CDR3 has 14 amino acids. Germline V gene lookup returns CDR1 ENHRY and CDR2 SYGVKD. Trimming shortened V by 10 bases and J by 1 base, and 16 bases separated the two germline ends. The CDR3 protein is CANSRVGGNTEAFF. Here the CDR3 DNA reads TGTGCCAACAGCAGGGTAGGAGGGAACACTGAAGCTTTCTTT.

The chain is built from TRBV10-2 and TRBJ2-2; the D is unclear. CDR3 length: 13 residues. V was trimmed by 5 bases and J by 2 bases, leaving 6 bases between them. Per the germline V gene, CDR1 is WSHSY and CDR2 is SAAADI. CDR3 DNA: TGCGCCAGCAGTTCCTTTAACACCGGGGAGCTGTTTTTT. As protein: CASSSFNTGELFF.

The chain combines TRBV5-1 with TRBJ1-1; D ambiguous. The CDR3 runs to 13 residues. From germline, CDR1 is SGHRS and CDR2 YFSETQ. The V and J ends lost 1 base and 2 bases respectively, with 6 bases between them. CDR3 sequence reads: CASSLWVNTEAFF. The CDR3 nucleotides are TGCGCCAGCAGCTTGTGGGTTAACACTGAAGCTTTCTTT.

The V gene is TRBV9, the J gene TRBJ2-7, with D possibly matching TRBD2 (5 bases). The CDR3 runs to 13 residues. The V end was cut by 0 bases, the J end by 6 bases, with 10 bases between. CDR1 is SGDLS, CDR2 YYNGEE, per germline. The CDR3: CASSVDTGSEQYV. Written as DNA, the CDR3 is TGTGCCAGCAGCGTAGATACGGGAAGCGAGCAGTACGTC.